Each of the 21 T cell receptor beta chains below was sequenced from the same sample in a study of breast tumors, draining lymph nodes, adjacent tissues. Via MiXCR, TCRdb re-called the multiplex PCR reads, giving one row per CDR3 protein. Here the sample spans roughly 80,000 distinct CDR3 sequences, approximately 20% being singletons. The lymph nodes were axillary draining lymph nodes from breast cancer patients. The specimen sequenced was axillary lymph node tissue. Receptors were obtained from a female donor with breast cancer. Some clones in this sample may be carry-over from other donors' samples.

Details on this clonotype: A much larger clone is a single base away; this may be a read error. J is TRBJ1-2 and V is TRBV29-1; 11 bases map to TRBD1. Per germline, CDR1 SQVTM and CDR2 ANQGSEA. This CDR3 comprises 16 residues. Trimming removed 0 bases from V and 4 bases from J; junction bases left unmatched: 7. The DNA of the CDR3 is TGCAGCGTTGAAGATCAGGGGACAGGGGGGAGCTATGGCTACACCTTC. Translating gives CSVEDQGTGGSYGYTF.

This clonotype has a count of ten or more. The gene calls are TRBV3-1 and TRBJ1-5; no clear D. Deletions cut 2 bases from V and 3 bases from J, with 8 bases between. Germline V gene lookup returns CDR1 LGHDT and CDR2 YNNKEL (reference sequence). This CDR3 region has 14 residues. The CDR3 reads CASSQRQSNQPQHF. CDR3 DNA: TGTGCCAGCAGCCAACGGCAGTCCAATCAGCCCCAGCATTTT.

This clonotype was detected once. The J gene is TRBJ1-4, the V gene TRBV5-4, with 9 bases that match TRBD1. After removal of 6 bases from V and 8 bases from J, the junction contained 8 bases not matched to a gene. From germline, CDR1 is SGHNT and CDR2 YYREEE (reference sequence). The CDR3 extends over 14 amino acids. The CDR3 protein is CASNPGTGREKLFF. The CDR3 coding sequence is TGTGCCAGCAATCCCGGGACAGGGAGAGAAAAACTGTTTTTT.

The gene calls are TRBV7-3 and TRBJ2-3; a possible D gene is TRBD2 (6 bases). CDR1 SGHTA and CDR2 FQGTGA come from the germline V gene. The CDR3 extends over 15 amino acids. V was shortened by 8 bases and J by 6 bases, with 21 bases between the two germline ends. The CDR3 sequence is CASALDGGNGDTQYF. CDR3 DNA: TGTGCCAGCGCCTTGGATGGCGGGAACGGGGATACGCAGTATTTT.

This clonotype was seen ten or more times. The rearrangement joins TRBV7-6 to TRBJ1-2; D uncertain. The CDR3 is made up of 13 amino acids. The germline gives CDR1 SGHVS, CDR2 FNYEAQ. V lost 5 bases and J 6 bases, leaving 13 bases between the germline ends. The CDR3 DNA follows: TGTGCCAGCAGCCCGGCAGGTCCGGATGGCTACACCTTC. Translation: CASSPAGPDGYTF.

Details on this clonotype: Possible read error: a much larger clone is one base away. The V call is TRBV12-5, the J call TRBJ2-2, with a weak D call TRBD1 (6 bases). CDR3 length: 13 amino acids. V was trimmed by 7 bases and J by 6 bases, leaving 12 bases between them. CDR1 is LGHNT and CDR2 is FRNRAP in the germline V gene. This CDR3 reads CASDRTAPGELFF. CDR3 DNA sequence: TGTGCTAGTGACCGGACAGCCCCCGGGGAGCTGTTTTTT.

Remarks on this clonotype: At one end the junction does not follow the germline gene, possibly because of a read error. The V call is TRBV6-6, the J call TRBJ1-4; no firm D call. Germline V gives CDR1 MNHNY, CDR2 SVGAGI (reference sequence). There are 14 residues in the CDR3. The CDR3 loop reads CANSSGSPNEKLFF. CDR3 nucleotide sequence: TGTGCCAACAGTTCCGGGTCACCTAATGAAAAACTGTTTTTT.

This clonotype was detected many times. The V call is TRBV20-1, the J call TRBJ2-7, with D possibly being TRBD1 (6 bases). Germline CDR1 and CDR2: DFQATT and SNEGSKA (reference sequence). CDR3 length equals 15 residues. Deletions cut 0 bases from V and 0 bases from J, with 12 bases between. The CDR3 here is CSARETDSFSYEQYF. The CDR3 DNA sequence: TGCAGTGCTAGAGAAACGGACAGTTTCTCCTACGAGCAGTACTTC.

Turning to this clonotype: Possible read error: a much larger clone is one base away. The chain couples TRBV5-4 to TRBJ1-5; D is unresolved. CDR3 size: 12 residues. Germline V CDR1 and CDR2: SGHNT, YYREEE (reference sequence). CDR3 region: CASSLPDQPRHF. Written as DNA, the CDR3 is TGTGCCAGCAGCCTACCCGATCAGCCCCGGCATTTT. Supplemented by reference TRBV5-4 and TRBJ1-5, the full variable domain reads ETGVTQSPTHLIKTRGQQVTLRCSSQSGHNTVSWYQQALGQGPQFIFQYYREEENGRGNFPPRFSGLQFPNYSSELNVNALELDDSALYLCASSLPDQPRHFGDGTRLSIL.

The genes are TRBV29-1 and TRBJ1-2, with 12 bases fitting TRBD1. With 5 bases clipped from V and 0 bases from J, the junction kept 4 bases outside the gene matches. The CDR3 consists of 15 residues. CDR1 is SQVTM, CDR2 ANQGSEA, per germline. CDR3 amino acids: CSVSGTGGSNYGYTF. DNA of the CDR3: TGCAGCGTTTCAGGGACAGGGGGCTCTAACTATGGCTACACCTTC.

The CDR3, as DNA: TGCGCCAGCAGCCCCTACGACAGGGGGGACATTCAGTACTTC. Translated: CASSPYDRGDIQYF. V gene TRBV5-1 combines with J gene TRBJ2-4; 9 bases agree with TRBD1. The CDR3 sequence is 14 residues long. Trimming took 4 bases from V and 8 from J; bases not matched to a gene: 7. Germline CDR1 reads SGHRS; CDR2 reads YFSETQ.

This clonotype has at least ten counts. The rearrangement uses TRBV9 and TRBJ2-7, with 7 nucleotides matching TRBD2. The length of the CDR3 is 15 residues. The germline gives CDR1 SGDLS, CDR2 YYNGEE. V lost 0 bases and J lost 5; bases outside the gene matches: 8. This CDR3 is CASSVAPGRGDEQYF. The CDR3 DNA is TGTGCCAGCAGCGTAGCCCCCGGTCGGGGGGACGAGCAGTACTTC.

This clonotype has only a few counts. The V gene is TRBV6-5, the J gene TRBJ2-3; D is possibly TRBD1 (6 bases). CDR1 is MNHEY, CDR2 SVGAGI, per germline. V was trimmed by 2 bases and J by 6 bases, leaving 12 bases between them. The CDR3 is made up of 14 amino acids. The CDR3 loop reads CASSYRTGLDTQYF. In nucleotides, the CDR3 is TGTGCCAGCAGTTACAGAACAGGGCTCGATACGCAGTATTTT.

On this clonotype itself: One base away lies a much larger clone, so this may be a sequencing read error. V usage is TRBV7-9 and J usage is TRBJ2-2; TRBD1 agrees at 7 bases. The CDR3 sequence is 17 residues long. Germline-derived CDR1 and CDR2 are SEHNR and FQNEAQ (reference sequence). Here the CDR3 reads CASSLGARQGRPGELSF. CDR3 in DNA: TGTGCCAGCAGCTTAGGGGCCCGACAGGGCCGACCCGGGGAGCTGTCTTTT.

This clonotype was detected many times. The CDR3 DNA reads as TGTGCCAGCAGTAGCGACAGCTCCTACAATGAGCAGTTCTTC. This sequence encodes CASSSDSSYNEQFF. This chain joins TRBV11-3 and TRBJ2-1; the D gene could be TRBD1 or TRBD2 (5 bases each). The CDR3 is made up of 14 amino acids. The ends were cut back, 6 bases at V and 0 bases at J, with 9 bases in the middle. The germline gives CDR1 SGHNT, CDR2 YENEEA.

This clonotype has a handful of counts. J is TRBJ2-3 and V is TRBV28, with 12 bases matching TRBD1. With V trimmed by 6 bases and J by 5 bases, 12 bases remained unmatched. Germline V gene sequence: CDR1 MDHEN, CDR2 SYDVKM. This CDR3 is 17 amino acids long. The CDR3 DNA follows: TGTGCCAGCAGCCGACCCCGGGACAGGGGGCGAGGAGATACGCAGTATTTT. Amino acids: CASSRPRDRGRGDTQYF.

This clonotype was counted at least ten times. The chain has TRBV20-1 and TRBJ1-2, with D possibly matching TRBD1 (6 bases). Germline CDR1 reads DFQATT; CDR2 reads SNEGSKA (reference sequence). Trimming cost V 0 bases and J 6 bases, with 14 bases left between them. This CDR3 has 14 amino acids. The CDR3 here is CSARDWGGEDGYTF. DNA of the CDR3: TGCAGTGCTAGAGATTGGGGGGGCGAGGATGGCTACACCTTC.

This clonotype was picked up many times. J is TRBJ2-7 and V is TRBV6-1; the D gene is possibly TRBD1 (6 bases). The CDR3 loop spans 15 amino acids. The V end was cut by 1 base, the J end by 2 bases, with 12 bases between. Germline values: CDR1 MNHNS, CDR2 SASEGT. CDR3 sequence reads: CASSEEQGMAYEQYF. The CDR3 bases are TGTGCCAGCAGTGAAGAGCAGGGGATGGCCTACGAGCAGTACTTC.

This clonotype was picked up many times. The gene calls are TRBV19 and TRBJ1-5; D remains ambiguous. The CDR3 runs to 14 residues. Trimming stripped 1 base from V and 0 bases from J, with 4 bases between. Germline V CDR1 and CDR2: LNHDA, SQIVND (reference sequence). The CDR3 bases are TGTGCCAGTAGTATAGTTGGTAGCAATCAGCCCCAGCATTTT. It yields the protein CASSIVGSNQPQHF.

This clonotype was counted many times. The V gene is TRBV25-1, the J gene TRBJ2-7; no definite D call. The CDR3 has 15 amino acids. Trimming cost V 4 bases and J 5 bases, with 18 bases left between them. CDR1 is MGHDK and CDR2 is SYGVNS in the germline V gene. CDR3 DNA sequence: TGTGCCAGCAGTGGCTCCTCGGCCGCAAAAGACGAGCAGTACTTC. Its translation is CASSGSSAAKDEQYF.

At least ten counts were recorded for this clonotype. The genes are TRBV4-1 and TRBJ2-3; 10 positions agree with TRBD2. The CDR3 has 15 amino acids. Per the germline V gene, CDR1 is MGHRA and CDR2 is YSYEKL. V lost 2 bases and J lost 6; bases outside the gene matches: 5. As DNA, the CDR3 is TGCGCCAGCAGCCAAACCCGGACTAGCGGCGATACGCAGTATTTT. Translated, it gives CASSQTRTSGDTQYF.